This TCR beta chain was documented in a study of blood T cells in healthy people across ages. Germline CDR1 reads SGHKS; CDR2 reads YYEKEE (reference sequence). V was cut by 0 bases and J by 2 bases, with 11 bases left in between. The CDR3 runs 15 residues. Combining a sample-barcoded 5' primer with a J-beta primer mix, a second PCR ran for about 7 to 11 cycles. TCRdb redid the calling of the 5' RACE reads with MiXCR, one entry per CDR3 protein. The sample carries more than 800,000 distinct CDR3 sequences, more than 25% recorded once. The rearrangement uses TRBV5-5 and TRBJ2-5; D remains ambiguous. The TCR was taken from a woman at least 80 years old in good health. Sequencing was done on a sample of blood. CDR3 sequence: CASSLGEQLQETQYF. The CDR3 coding sequence is TGTGCCAGCAGCTTGGGTGAGCAGCTACAAGAGACCCAGTACTTC.